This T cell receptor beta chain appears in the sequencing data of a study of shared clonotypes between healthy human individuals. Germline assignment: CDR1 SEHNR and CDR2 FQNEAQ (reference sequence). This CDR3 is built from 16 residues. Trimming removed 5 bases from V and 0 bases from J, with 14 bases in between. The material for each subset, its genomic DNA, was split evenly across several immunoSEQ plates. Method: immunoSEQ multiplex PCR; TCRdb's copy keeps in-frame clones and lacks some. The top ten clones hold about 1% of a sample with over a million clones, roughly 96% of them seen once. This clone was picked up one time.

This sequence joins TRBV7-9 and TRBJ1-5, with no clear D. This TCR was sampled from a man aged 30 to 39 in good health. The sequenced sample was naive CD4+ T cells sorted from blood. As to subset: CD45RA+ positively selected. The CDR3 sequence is CASSLSEDYSNQPQHF. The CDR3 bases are TGTGCCAGCAGCCTATCGGAGGACTATAGCAATCAGCCCCAGCATTTT. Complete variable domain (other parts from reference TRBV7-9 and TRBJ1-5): DTGVSQNPRHKITKRGQNVTFRCDPISEHNRLYWYRQTLGQGPEFLTYFQNEAQLEKSRLLSDRFSAERPKGSFSTLEIQRTEQGDSAMYLCASSLSEDYSNQPQHFGDGTRLSIL.